The rows below give T cell receptor beta chains drawn from one sample of a study of CD8 T cells in Susac syndrome. One entry per CDR3 protein results from TCRdb running MiXCR on the immunoSEQ multiplex PCR reads. The table lists 180,000 or so distinct CDR3 sequences, about 95% of them singletons. The sequencing input was CD4+ T cells from PBMCs. The receptor source for this set is a human donor in good health. CDR3s include the opening cysteine and the closing phenylalanine or tryptophan. Fields, in order: CDR3 protein, CDR3 DNA, V gene, J gene, D gene, clone size. D genes are given only for firm matches. Rows give clone size only sometimes, using once, few, many, or a class for an expanded clone.

CDR3: CASSSDRVNSPLHF
DNA: TGTGCCAGCTCATCCGACAGGGTCAATTCACCCCTCCACTTT
V: TRBV18
J: TRBJ1-6
D: TRBD1
size: -

CDR3: CSAGQVNTDTQYF
DNA: TGCAGTGCTGGGCAGGTTAACACAGATACGCAGTATTTT
V: TRBV20-1
J: TRBJ2-3
D: -
size: -

CDR3: CSVEVTGLYEQYF
DNA: TGCAGCGTTGAAGTCACAGGGCTCTACGAGCAGTACTTC
V: TRBV29-1
J: TRBJ2-7
D: -
size: -

CDR3: CSAYFSGVDTQYF
DNA: TGCAGTGCTTATTTTAGCGGGGTAGATACGCAGTATTTT
V: TRBV20-1
J: TRBJ2-3
D: TRBD2
size: once

CDR3: CASSNGVEDGYTF
DNA: TGTGCCAGCAGCAATGGGGTGGAGGATGGCTACACCTTC
V: TRBV7-3
J: TRBJ1-2
D: -
size: -

CDR3: CASSQGSFQETQYF
DNA: TGTGCCAGCAGCCAAGGAAGCTTCCAAGAGACCCAGTACTTC
V: TRBV3-1
J: TRBJ2-5
D: -
size: -

CDR3: CASRDTSSYNEQFF
DNA: TGTGCCAGCCGGGACACCTCCTCCTACAATGAGCAGTTCTTC
V: TRBV3-1
J: TRBJ2-1
D: -
size: -

CDR3: CASSESTRDSEQFF
DNA: TGTGCCAGCAGTGAATCGACCCGGGACTCTGAGCAGTTCTTC
V: TRBV25-1
J: TRBJ2-1
D: -
size: -

CDR3: CASSPPDVAGGEFF
DNA: TGTGCCAGCTCACCACCGGATGTGGCGGGGGGTGAGTTCTTC
V: TRBV18
J: TRBJ2-1
D: TRBD2
size: -

CDR3: CSASQGARYEQYF
DNA: TGCAGTGCCTCTCAGGGGGCTCGGTACGAGCAGTACTTC
V: TRBV20-1
J: TRBJ2-7
D: TRBD1
size: -

CDR3: CASSVLGASGANVLTF
DNA: TGTGCCAGCAGCGTGCTGGGGGCCTCTGGGGCCAACGTCCTGACTTTC
V: TRBV2
J: TRBJ2-6
D: -
size: -

CDR3: CASSLAGREQYF
DNA: TGCGCCAGCAGCCTGGCAGGGCGCGAGCAGTACTTC
V: TRBV4-3
J: TRBJ2-7
D: -
size: -

CDR3: CASSLWGQGHEQYF
DNA: TGTGCCAGCAGCCTTTGGGGACAGGGCCACGAGCAGTACTTC
V: TRBV27
J: TRBJ2-7
D: TRBD1
size: -

CDR3: CASSVGVADFYNEQFF
DNA: TGTGCCAGCAGCGTAGGGGTAGCGGACTTCTACAATGAGCAGTTCTTC
V: TRBV9
J: TRBJ2-1
D: -
size: -

CDR3: CATSDPSGGPSTYNEQFF
DNA: TGTGCCACCAGTGACCCTAGCGGGGGGCCTTCCACCTACAATGAGCAGTTCTTC
V: TRBV24-1
J: TRBJ2-1
D: TRBD2
size: once

CDR3: CASSSSRGTLDNEQFF
DNA: TGTGCCAGCAGTTCCAGTCGGGGGACTCTCGACAATGAGCAGTTCTTC
V: TRBV12-3/TRBV12-4
J: TRBJ2-1
D: -
size: -

CDR3: CASSVSIGLLFF
DNA: TGTGCCAGCAGCGTAAGTATAGGACTCCTCTTCTTC
V: TRBV9
J: TRBJ2-1
D: -
size: -

CDR3: CASSLRPVAGGRETQYF
DNA: TGTGCCAGCAGTTTACGGCCTGTAGCGGGGGGGCGAGAGACCCAGTACTTC
V: TRBV27
J: TRBJ2-5
D: TRBD2
size: -

CDR3: CASSFGWRTGSLEQYF
DNA: TGTGCCAGCAGTTTCGGATGGCGGACAGGGTCATTAGAGCAGTACTTC
V: TRBV28
J: TRBJ2-7
D: TRBD1
size: -

CDR3: CSVRPRLAGGGNEQFF
DNA: TGCAGCGTTCGTCCTCGACTAGCGGGGGGTGGCAATGAGCAGTTCTTC
V: TRBV29-1
J: TRBJ2-1
D: TRBD2
size: -

CDR3: CASSQRGGVGDTQYF
DNA: TGTGCCAGCAGCCAGAGGGGGGGTGTGGGAGATACGCAGTATTTT
V: TRBV4-2
J: TRBJ2-3
D: -
size: -

CDR3: CASNIRGSMSGELFF
DNA: TGTGCCAGCAACATACGGGGATCAATGTCCGGGGAGCTGTTTTTT
V: TRBV6-5
J: TRBJ2-2
D: -
size: -

CDR3: CASSVGVGVEDEQFF
DNA: TGTGCCAGCAGCGTAGGGGTGGGGGTCGAGGATGAGCAGTTCTTC
V: TRBV9
J: TRBJ2-1
D: -
size: -

CDR3: CSALRGGGGETQYF
DNA: TGCAGTGCCCTTCGGGGAGGCGGCGGGGAGACCCAGTACTTC
V: TRBV20-1
J: TRBJ2-5
D: -
size: -

CDR3: CASSKATEAFF
DNA: TGTGCCAGCAGCAAGGCGACTGAAGCTTTCTTT
V: TRBV3-1
J: TRBJ1-1
D: -
size: once

CDR3: CASGDRVVDTQYF
DNA: TGTGCCAGCGGAGACAGGGTGGTAGATACGCAGTATTTT
V: TRBV7-9
J: TRBJ2-3
D: TRBD1
size: -

CDR3: CASSGRGSDTQYF
DNA: TGTGCCAGCAGCGGGCGGGGCTCAGATACGCAGTATTTT
V: TRBV3-1
J: TRBJ2-3
D: -
size: -

CDR3: CSACGQGGSPLHF
DNA: TGCAGTGCTTGCGGACAGGGGGGTTCACCCCTCCACTTT
V: TRBV20-1
J: TRBJ1-6
D: TRBD1
size: -

CDR3: CASSRGQGAVYGYTF
DNA: TGTGCCAGCAGCCGCGGACAGGGGGCCGTCTATGGCTACACCTTC
V: TRBV6-2/TRBV6-3
J: TRBJ1-2
D: TRBD1
size: -

CDR3: CASSLAGNTDTQYF
DNA: TGTGCCAGCAGTCTAGCGGGGAACACAGATACGCAGTATTTT
V: TRBV3-1
J: TRBJ2-3
D: TRBD2
size: -

CDR3: CASAQPGQNLYNEQFF
DNA: TGTGCCAGTGCACAGCCGGGACAGAATCTCTACAATGAGCAGTTCTTC
V: TRBV9
J: TRBJ2-1
D: TRBD1
size: once

CDR3: CASSSRDSYEQYF
DNA: TGTGCCAGTAGTAGCAGGGACTCCTACGAGCAGTACTTC
V: TRBV19
J: TRBJ2-7
D: -
size: few

CDR3: CSARVQTGANVLTF
DNA: TGCAGTGCTAGAGTCCAAACTGGGGCCAACGTCCTGACTTTC
V: TRBV20-1
J: TRBJ2-6
D: -
size: -

CDR3: CATSKDPGQGSYEQYF
DNA: TGTGCCACCAGCAAAGATCCGGGACAGGGTTCCTACGAGCAGTACTTC
V: TRBV15
J: TRBJ2-7
D: TRBD1
size: -

CDR3: CASSSQYREKLFF
DNA: TGTGCCAGCAGTTCACAGTACAGGGAAAAACTGTTTTTT
V: TRBV28
J: TRBJ1-4
D: -
size: -

CDR3: CASRVDRNTGELFF
DNA: TGTGCCAGCAGGGTGGACAGGAACACCGGGGAGCTGTTTTTT
V: TRBV2
J: TRBJ2-2
D: -
size: -

CDR3: CSVEAGGASNEQFF
DNA: TGCAGCGTTGAAGCCGGGGGGGCCTCCAATGAGCAGTTCTTC
V: TRBV29-1
J: TRBJ2-1
D: TRBD2
size: -

CDR3: CASSPSTGGSYGYTF
DNA: TGTGCCAGCTCACCATCGACAGGGGGCAGCTATGGCTACACCTTC
V: TRBV18
J: TRBJ1-2
D: TRBD1
size: -

CDR3: CAGRQDPPTDTQYF
DNA: TGTGCCGGTCGACAGGACCCGCCCACGGATACGCAGTATTTT
V: TRBV30
J: TRBJ2-3
D: -
size: once

CDR3: CASSLREYEGYTF
DNA: TGTGCCAGCAGTTTACGGGAGTATGAGGGCTACACCTTC
V: TRBV12-3/TRBV12-4
J: TRBJ1-2
D: -
size: -

CDR3: CASSTTYNEQFF
DNA: TGTGCCAGCAGTACGACCTACAATGAGCAGTTCTTC
V: TRBV28
J: TRBJ2-1
D: -
size: -

CDR3: CASSKGPPPSEAFF
DNA: TGTGCCAGCAGCAAGGGTCCCCCGCCCAGTGAAGCTTTCTTT
V: TRBV9
J: TRBJ1-1
D: -
size: -

CDR3: CSAIGGDQPQHF
DNA: TGCAGTGCTATAGGGGGAGATCAGCCCCAGCATTTT
V: TRBV20-1
J: TRBJ1-5
D: -
size: -